Presented here are 13 T cell receptor beta chains from one specimen sequenced in a study of T-cell memory formation after mild COVID-19. A single record per CDR3 protein comes from TCRdb applying MiXCR to the 5' RACE reads. The repertoire includes approximately 260,000 distinct CDR3 sequences, over 15% of them detected once, and roughly 21% sits in the top ten. Sequenced input: PBMCs or a T cell subset sorted from them (not recorded which). These receptors all stem from a man aged 18 to 30 who had mild COVID-19 (a few samples of this study predate the infection). Cell type and time point are not known.

The chain recombines TRBV18 with TRBJ1-4; TRBD1 agrees at 8 bases. The V and J ends lost 3 bases and 6 bases, in that order; junction bases with no gene match: 6. The CDR3 runs to 15 residues. The germline CDR1 and CDR2 sequences are KGHSH and LQKENI. The CDR3 nucleotides are TGTGCCAGCTCACCGGCGACAGGGGCGTATGAAAAACTGTTTTTT. Translated, it gives CASSPATGAYEKLFF.

The chain employs TRBV6-6 and TRBJ2-5; 8 bases agree with TRBD1. Germline V CDR1 and CDR2: MNHNY, SVGAGI (reference sequence). The CDR3 has 14 residues. Unmatched junction bases numbered 4, after V lost 4 bases and J lost 3 bases. DNA of the CDR3: TGTGCCAGCAGTTTACCGGACAGGGAAGAGACCCAGTACTTC. Amino acid sequence: CASSLPDREETQYF.

This clonotype was observed a few times. The J gene is TRBJ2-7, the V gene TRBV7-2; 7 bases line up with TRBD1. The germline V gene has CDR1 SGHTA and CDR2 FQGNSA. The V and J ends lost 5 bases and 4 bases, in that order; junction bases with no gene match: 8. The CDR3 is made up of 14 amino acids. The CDR3 coding sequence is TGTGCCAGCAGCGTGCCGGGACAGAGATACGAGCAGTACTTC. The encoded protein is CASSVPGQRYEQYF.

The gene calls are TRBV20-1 and TRBJ1-1; 7 nucleotides align to TRBD1. V lost 3 bases and J lost 7; bases outside the gene matches: 5. This CDR3 has 12 amino acids. The germline gives CDR1 DFQATT, CDR2 SNEGSKA (reference sequence). The CDR3: CSARGQIDEAFF. CDR3 coding DNA: TGCAGTGCTAGGGGACAGATCGATGAAGCTTTCTTT.

This clonotype has only a few counts. V and J are TRBV7-2 and TRBJ2-7, with 9 bases aligning to TRBD2. Per the germline V gene, CDR1 is SGHTA and CDR2 is FQGNSA. V dropped 8 bases and J dropped 5; count of bases not matched to a gene: 7. The CDR3 is 13 amino acids. The CDR3 nucleotides read TGTGCCAGCGCGAGAGGCGGGGGGGACGAGCAGTACGTC. The encoded protein is CASARGGGDEQYV.

The V call is TRBV6-5, the J call TRBJ1-5, with D uncertain. Between the trimmed V and J ends, which lost 0 bases and 5 bases, there was a span of 11 bases. Germline loops: CDR1 MNHEY, CDR2 SVGAGI. The length of the CDR3 is 15 residues. The CDR3 sequence is CASSYSGLTDQPQHF. CDR3 DNA sequence: TGTGCCAGCAGTTACTCTGGGCTGACGGATCAGCCCCAGCATTTT.

This sequence joins TRBV15 and TRBJ2-3; D is unresolved. The CDR3 totals 14 residues. The V and J ends lost 0 bases and 2 bases respectively, with 6 bases between them. The germline gives CDR1 LNHNV, CDR2 YYDKDF (reference sequence). The CDR3 here is CATSREEFTDTQYF. For the CDR3, the DNA is TGTGCCACCAGCAGAGAGGAATTCACAGATACGCAGTATTTT.

The rearrangement links TRBV7-9 to TRBJ2-7; D uncertain. The germline V gene encodes CDR1 SEHNR and CDR2 FQNEAQ (reference sequence). This CDR3 comprises 14 residues. V was clipped by 4 bases and J by 0 bases, with 10 bases between them. DNA for the CDR3: TGTGCCAGCAGCTCATACAGAAGCTCCTACGAGCAGTACTTC. Translating gives CASSSYRSSYEQYF.

The rearrangement links TRBV7-2 to TRBJ2-5; D unclear. The V end lost 4 bases, the J end lost 5 bases, and 11 bases lay between the germline ends. CDR3 length: 13 amino acids. Germline loops: CDR1 SGHTA, CDR2 FQGNSA. The CDR3 DNA follows: TGTGCCAGCAGCTCTAGTTTTCCCGAGACCCAGTACTTC. Amino acid sequence: CASSSSFPETQYF.

This clonotype appeared a few times. The gene calls are TRBV29-1 and TRBJ2-2; weak D call: TRBD2 (5 bases). V shed 4 bases and J shed 4 bases, with 13 bases lying between them. Per the germline V gene, CDR1 is SQVTM and CDR2 is ANQGSEA. The CDR3 has 14 amino acids. The CDR3 is CSVAASRSTGELFF. DNA for the CDR3: TGCAGCGTTGCGGCTAGCCGGAGCACCGGGGAGCTGTTTTTT.

The V call is TRBV19, the J call TRBJ2-7, with 9 nucleotides matching TRBD1. This CDR3 region has 15 residues. Per germline, CDR1 LNHDA and CDR2 SQIVND (reference sequence). V dropped 6 bases and J dropped 0; count of bases not matched to a gene: 6. The CDR3 reads CASRPWTGASYEQYV. As DNA, the CDR3 is TGTGCCAGTAGACCCTGGACAGGGGCCTCCTACGAGCAGTACGTC.

In its sample, this clonotype was seen a few times. The V call is TRBV6-5, the J call TRBJ2-3; D is ambiguous. The CDR3 runs 13 residues. The germline V gene has CDR1 MNHEY and CDR2 SVGAGI. V was shortened by 6 bases and J by 6 bases, with 13 bases between the two germline ends. For the CDR3, the DNA is TGTGCCAGCAGATTACTACAACTGGATACGCAGTATTTT. Its translation is CASRLLQLDTQYF.

This clonotype was seen more than once but under ten times. The chain carries TRBV12-3 or TRBV12-4 and TRBJ2-7; a possible D gene is TRBD2 (6 bases). The CDR3 spans 14 residues. Trimming cost V 3 bases and J 4 bases, with 13 bases left between them. Here the CDR3 reads CASSLGPEGYEQYV. As DNA, the CDR3 is TGTGCCAGCAGTTTGGGACCGGAGGGGTACGAGCAGTACGTC.